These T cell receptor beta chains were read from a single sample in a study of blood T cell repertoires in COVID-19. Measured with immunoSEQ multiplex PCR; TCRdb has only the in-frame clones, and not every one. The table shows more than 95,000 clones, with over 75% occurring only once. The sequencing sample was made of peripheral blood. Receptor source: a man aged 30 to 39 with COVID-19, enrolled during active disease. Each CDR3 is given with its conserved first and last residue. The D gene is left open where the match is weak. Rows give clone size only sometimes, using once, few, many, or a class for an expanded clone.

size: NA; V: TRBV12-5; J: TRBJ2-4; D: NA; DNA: TGTGCTAGTGGCCATAAGACAGCCTCCAAAAACATTCAGTACTTC; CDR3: CASGHKTASKNIQYF
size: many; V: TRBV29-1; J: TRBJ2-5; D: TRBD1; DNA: TGCAGCGTTGAAGTAGTAGGAGACAGGGGGCGAGGGGGTAGCAGGGAGACCCAGTACTTC; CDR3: CSVEVVGDRGRGGSRETQYF
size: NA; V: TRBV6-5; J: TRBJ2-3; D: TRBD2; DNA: TGTGCCACGGGACTAGGGGATACGCAGTATTTT; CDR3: CATGLGDTQYF
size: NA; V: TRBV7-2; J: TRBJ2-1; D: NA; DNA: TGTGCCAGCAGCTTAGCGCCCCCGGCAGGGCAGTTCTTC; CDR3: CASSLAPPAGQFF
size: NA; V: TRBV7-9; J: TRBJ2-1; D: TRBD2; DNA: TGTGCCAGCATCCCCGGGACTAGCGGACCCAATGAGCAGTTCTTC; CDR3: CASIPGTSGPNEQFF
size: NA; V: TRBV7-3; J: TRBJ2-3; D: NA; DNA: TGTGCCAGCAGCTTCCAGGCGGGGACAGATACGCAGTATTTT; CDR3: CASSFQAGTDTQYF
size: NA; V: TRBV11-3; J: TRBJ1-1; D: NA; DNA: TGTGCCAGCAGCCACCTCAGGGGAAACACTGAAGCTTTCTTT; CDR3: CASSHLRGNTEAFF
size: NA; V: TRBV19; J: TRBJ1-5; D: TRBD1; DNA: TGTGCCAGTAGTCAAACAGGGGGCAATCAGCCCCAGCATTTT; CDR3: CASSQTGGNQPQHF
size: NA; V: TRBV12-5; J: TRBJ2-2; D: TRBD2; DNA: TGTGCTAGTGGCCATAGCGGGGGGGCTCCGAACACCGGGGAGCTGTTTTTT; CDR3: CASGHSGGAPNTGELFF
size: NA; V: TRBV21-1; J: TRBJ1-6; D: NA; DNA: TGTGCCAGCAGCAATGGGGAGACAGGGTTCGTTCTCCTCCACTTT; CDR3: CASSNGETGFVLLHF
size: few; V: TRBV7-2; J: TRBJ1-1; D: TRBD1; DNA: TGTGCCAGCAGCCGGGGACAGGGGAACACTGAAGCTTTCTTT; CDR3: CASSRGQGNTEAFF
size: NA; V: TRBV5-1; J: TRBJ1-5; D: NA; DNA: TGCGCCAGCAGCTCTGGGACAAGACATAGCAATCAGCCCCAGCATTTT; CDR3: CASSSGTRHSNQPQHF
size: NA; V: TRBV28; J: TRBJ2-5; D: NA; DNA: TGTGCCAGCAGTTTCGTAGGAGGCCCAGAGACCCAGTACTTC; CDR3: CASSFVGGPETQYF
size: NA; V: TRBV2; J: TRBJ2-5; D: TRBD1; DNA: TGTGCCTCCCGGGTACAGGGGTTGCGTTATGGAGAGACCCAGTACTTC; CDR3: CASRVQGLRYGETQYF
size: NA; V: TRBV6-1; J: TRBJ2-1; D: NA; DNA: TGTGCCAGCAGTGAAGGCCAAGGGGGATACAATGAGCAGTTCTTC; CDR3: CASSEGQGGYNEQFF
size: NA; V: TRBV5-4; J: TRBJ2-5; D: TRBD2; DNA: TGTGCCAGCAGTGTGGGGGGACTAGAGTACGGGGAGACCCAGTACTTC; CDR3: CASSVGGLEYGETQYF
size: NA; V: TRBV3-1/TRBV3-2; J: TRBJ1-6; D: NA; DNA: TGTGCCAGCAGCGGTCAGGGTCGAAGCTCCTATAATTCACCCCTCCACTTT; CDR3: CASSGQGRSSYNSPLHF
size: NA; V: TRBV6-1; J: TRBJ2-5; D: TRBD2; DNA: TGTGCCAGCAGTGAAACAGCGGGGGGGCAAGAGACCCAGTACTTC; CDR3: CASSETAGGQETQYF